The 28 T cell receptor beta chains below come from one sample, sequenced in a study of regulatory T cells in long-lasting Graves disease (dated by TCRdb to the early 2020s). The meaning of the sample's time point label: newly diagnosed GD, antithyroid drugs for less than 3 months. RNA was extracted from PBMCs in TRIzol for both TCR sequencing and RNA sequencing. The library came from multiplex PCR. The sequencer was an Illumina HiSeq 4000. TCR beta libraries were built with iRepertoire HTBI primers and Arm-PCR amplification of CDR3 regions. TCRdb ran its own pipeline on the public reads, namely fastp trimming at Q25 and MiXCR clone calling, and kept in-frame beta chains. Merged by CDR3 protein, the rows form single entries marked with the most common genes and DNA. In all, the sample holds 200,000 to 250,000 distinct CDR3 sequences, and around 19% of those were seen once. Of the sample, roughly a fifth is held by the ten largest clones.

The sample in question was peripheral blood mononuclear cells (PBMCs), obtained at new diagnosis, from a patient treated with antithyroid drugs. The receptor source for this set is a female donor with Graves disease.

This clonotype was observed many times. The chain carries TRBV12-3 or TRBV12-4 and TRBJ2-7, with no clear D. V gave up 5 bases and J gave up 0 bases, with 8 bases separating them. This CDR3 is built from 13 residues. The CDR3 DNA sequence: TGTGCCAGCAGTATATCCACCTCCTACGAGCAGTACTTC. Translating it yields CASSISTSYEQYF.

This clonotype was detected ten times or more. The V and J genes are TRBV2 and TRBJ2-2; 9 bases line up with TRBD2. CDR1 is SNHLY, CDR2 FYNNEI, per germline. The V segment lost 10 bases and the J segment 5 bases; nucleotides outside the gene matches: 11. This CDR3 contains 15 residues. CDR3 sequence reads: CATSITAGGTGELFF. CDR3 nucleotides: TGTGCCACCAGCATTACAGCGGGAGGTACCGGGGAGCTGTTTTTT.

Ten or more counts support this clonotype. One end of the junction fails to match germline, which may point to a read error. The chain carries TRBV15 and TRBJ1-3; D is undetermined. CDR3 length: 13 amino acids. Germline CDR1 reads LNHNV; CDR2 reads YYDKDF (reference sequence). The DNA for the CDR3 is TGTGCCACCAGCCGAGACAAGGGAAACACCATATATTTT. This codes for CATSRDKGNTIYF.

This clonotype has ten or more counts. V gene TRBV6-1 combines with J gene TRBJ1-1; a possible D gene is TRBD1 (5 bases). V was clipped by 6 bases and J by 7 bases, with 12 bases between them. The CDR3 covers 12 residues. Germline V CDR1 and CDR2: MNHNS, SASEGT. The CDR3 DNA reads TGTGCCAGCAGGATAGGGGACGGTGAAGCTTTCTTT. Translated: CASRIGDGEAFF.

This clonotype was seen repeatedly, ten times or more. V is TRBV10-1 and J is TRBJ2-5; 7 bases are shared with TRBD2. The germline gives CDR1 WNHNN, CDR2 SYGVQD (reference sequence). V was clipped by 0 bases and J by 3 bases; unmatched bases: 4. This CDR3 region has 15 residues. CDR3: CASSESVGGEETQYF. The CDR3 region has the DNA TGCGCCAGCAGTGAGTCGGTGGGAGGGGAAGAGACCCAGTACTTC.

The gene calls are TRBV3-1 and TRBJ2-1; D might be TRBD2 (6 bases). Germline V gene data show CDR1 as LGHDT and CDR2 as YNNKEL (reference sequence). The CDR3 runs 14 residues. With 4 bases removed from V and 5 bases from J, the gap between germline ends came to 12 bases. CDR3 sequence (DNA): TGTGCCAGCAGCCCAACTAGCATCCACAATGAGCAGTTCTTC. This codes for CASSPTSIHNEQFF.

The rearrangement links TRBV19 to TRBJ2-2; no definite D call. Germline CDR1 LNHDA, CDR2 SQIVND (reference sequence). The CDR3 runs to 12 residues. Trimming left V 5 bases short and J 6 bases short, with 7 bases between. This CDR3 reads CASSEVAGELFF. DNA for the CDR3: TGTGCCAGTAGTGAGGTGGCCGGGGAGCTGTTTTTT.

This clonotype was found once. The CDR3 region has the DNA TGTGCCAGCAGCCGGGACGCGACCGCTGAAGCTTTCTTT. Translation: CASSRDATAEAFF. The chain couples TRBV7-3 to TRBJ1-1, with D possibly matching TRBD1 (5 bases). Trimming removed 5 bases at V and 6 bases at J, with 13 bases between. The germline V gene has CDR1 SGHTA and CDR2 FQGTGA. The CDR3 covers 13 residues.

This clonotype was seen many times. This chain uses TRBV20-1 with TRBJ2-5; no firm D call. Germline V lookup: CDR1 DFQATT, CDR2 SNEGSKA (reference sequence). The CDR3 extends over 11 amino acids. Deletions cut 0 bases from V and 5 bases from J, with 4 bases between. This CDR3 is CSARDEETQYF. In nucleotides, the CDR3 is TGCAGTGCTAGAGATGAGGAGACCCAGTACTTC.

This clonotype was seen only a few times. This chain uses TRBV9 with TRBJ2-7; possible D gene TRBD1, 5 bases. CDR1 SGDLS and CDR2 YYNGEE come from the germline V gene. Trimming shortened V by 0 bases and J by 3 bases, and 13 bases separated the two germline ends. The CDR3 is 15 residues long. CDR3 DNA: TGTGCCAGCAGCGTAGGTTCCCAGGGCGGCTACGAGCAGTACTTC. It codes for CASSVGSQGGYEQYF.

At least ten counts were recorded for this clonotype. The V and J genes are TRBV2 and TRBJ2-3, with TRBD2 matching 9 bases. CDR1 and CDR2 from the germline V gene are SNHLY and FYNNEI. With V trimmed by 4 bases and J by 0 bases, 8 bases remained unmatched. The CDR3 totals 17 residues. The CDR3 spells CASSASRLAESTDTQYF. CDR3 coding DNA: TGTGCCAGCAGTGCGTCGAGACTAGCGGAGAGCACAGATACGCAGTATTTT.

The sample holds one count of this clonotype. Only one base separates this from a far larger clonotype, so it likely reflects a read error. As DNA, the CDR3 is TGTGCCAGCTCCCCCGGAGGGCGGCAAGAGACCCAGCACTTC. It codes for CASSPGGRQETQHF. The rearrangement uses TRBV11-2 and TRBJ2-5, with D perhaps TRBD2 (6 bases). This CDR3 is built from 14 residues. Per germline, CDR1 SGHAT and CDR2 FQNNGV.

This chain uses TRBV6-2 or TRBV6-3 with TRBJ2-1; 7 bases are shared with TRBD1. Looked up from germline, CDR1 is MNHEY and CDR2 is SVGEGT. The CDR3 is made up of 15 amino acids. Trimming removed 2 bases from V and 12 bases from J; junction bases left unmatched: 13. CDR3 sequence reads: CASSYPGTANGVQFF. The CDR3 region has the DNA TGTGCCAGCAGTTACCCGGGGACAGCGAACGGGGTGCAGTTCTTC.

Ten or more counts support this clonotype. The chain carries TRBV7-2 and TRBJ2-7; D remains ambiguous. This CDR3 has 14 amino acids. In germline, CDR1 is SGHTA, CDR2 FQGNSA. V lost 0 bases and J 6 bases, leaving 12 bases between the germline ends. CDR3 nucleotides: TGTGCCAGCAGCTTAGCGGTCCCACCCTCCGAGCAGTACTTC. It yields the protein CASSLAVPPSEQYF.

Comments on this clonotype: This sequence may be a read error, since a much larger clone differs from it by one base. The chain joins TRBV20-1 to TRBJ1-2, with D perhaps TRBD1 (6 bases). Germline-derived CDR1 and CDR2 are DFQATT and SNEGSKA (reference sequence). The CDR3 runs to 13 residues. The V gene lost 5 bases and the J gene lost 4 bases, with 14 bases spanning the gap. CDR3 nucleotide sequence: TGCAGTGCTTACCCAGGGGAGAGCTATGGCTACACCTTC. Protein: CSAYPGESYGYTF.

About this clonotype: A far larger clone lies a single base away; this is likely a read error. The chain's CDR3 is CASSLQGLGQYF. The CDR3 DNA reads TGTGCCAGCAGCTTACAGGGGCTGGGGCAGTACTTC. The chain joins TRBV11-2 to TRBJ2-5; D perhaps matches TRBD1 (6 bases). In germline, CDR1 is SGHAT, CDR2 FQNNGV. This CDR3 has 12 residues. The ends were cut back, 2 bases at V and 11 bases at J, with 12 bases in the middle.

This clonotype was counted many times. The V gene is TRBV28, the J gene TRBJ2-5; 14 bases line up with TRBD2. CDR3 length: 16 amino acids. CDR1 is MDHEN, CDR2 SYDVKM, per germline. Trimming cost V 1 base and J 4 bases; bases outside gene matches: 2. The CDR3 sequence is CASSLFGTSGRETQYF. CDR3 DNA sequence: TGTGCCAGCAGTTTATTTGGGACTAGCGGGAGAGAGACCCAGTACTTC.

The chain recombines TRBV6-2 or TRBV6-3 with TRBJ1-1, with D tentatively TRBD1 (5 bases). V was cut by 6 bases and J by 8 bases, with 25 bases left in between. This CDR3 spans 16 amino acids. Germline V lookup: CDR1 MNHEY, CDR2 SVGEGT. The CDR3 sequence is CASRDGLTARITEAFF. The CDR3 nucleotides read TGTGCCAGCAGGGACGGCCTGACAGCCCGCATCACCGAAGCTTTCTTT.

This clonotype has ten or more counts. The DNA of the CDR3 is TGTGCCAGCAGCCCCAGACAGGGTAACAGCTATGGCTACACCTTC. As protein: CASSPRQGNSYGYTF. The chain combines TRBV7-9 with TRBJ1-2, with 7 positions matching TRBD1. Germline CDR1 is SEHNR and CDR2 is FQNEAQ (reference sequence). Trimming took 5 bases from V and 4 from J; bases not matched to a gene: 10. The CDR3 spans 15 residues.

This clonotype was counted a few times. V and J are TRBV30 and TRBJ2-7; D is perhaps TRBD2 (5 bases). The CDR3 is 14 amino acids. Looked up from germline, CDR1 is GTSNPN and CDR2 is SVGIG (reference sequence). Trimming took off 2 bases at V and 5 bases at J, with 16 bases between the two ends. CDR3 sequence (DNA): TGTGCCTGGAGTATGGGGATTGGGAGAGACGAGCAGTACTTC. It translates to CAWSMGIGRDEQYF.

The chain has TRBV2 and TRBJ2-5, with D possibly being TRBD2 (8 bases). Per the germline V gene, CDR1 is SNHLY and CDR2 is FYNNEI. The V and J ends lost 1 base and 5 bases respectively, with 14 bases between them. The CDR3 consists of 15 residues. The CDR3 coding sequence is TGTGCCAGCAGTGAAGGGGTAGCGGGACAGGAGACCCAGTACTTC. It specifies CASSEGVAGQETQYF.

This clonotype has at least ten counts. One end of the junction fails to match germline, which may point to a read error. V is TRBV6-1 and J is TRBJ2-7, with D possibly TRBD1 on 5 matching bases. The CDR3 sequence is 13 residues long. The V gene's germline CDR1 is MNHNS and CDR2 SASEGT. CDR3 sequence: CASRPPGSPERYF. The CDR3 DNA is TGTGCCAGCAGGCCTCCAGGGTCCCCCGAGCGGTACTTC.

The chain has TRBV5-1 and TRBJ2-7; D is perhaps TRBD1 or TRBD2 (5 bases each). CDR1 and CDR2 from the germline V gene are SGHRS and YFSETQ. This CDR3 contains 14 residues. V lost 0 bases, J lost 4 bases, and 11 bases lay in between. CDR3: CASSLGGTRYEQYF. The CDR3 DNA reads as TGCGCCAGCAGCTTGGGGGGGACCCGATACGAGCAGTACTTC.

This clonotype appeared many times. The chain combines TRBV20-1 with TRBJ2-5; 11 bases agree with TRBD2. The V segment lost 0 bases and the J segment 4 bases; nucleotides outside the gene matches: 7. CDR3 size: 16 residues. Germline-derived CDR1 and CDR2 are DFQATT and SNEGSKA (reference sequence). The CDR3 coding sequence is TGCAGTGCTAGAGATAGCACTAGCGGGAGCAGAGAGACCCAGTACTTC. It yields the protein CSARDSTSGSRETQYF.

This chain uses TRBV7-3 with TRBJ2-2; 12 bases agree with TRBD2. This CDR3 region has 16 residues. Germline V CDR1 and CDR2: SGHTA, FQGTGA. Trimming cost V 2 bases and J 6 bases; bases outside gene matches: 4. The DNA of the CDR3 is TGTGCCAGCAGCTTAGGTGGGACTAGCGGGCCCGGGGAGCTGTTTTTT. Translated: CASSLGGTSGPGELFF.

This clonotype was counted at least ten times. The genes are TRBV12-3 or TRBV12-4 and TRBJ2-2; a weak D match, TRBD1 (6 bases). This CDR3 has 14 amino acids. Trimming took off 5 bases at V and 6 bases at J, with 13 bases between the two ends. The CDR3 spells CASSRLQGSGELFF. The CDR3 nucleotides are TGTGCCAGCAGTCGTTTACAGGGCTCCGGGGAGCTGTTTTTT.

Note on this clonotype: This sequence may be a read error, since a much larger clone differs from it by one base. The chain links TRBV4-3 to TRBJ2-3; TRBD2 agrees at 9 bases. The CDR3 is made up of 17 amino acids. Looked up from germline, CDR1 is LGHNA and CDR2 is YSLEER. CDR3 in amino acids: CASSRMQAGGSIDTQYF. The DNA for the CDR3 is TGCGCCAGCAGCCGCATGCAGGCGGGAGGGAGCATAGATACGCAGTATTTT.

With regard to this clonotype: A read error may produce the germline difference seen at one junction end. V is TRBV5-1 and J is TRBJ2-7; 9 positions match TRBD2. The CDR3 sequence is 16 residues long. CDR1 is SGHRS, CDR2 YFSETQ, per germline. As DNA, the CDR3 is TGCGCCAGCAGCCAAGATTCGGTAGCGGGGGCCTACGAGCAGTGCTTC. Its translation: CASSQDSVAGAYEQCF.